This T cell receptor (beta chain) came from a study of T-cell reconstitution after alpha-beta-depleted transplantation in children. There are many counts of this clonotype. Antigen unknown. The CDR3 does not end in the conserved phenylalanine or tryptophan, so this is likely a read error. The V gene's germline CDR1 is SGDLS and CDR2 YYNGEE. The ends were cut back, 0 bases at V and 1 base at J, with 7 bases in the middle. This CDR3 contains 14 residues. Points from the study as a whole: Approximately two months post-transplant, alpha-beta T cells reportedly originated from several hundred expanded graft clones. Where some patients showed high TCRbeta diversity at day 60, it came from recipient T cells and thymic progenitors that had survived. Most T-cell counts and diversity one year after the transplant came from T cells that were newly produced.

Preparing the TCRbeta library involved the use of unique molecular identifiers. TCRdb reprocessed the PCR reads via MiXCR and lists one record per CDR3 protein. This table has about 170,000 distinct CDR3 sequences, over 8.5% appearing once. This receptor was obtained from a boy between 2 and 10 years old with acute myeloid leukemia, due to receive a stem cell transplant. Specimen: PBMCs, collected before TCRalphabeta/CD19-depleted stem cell transplant. The chain carries TRBV9 and TRBJ2-5; the D call may be TRBD1 or TRBD2 (5 bases each). CDR3 bases: TGTGCCAGCAGCGTAGGAGGGGCCCAAGAGACCCAGTACCTC. The encoded protein is CASSVGGAQETQYL.